A selection of T cell receptor beta chains follows, all from one sample in a study of shared clonotypes between healthy human individuals. Using immunoSEQ multiplex PCR, the repertoire was profiled, and TCRdb retains in-frame clones only, with some absent. The sample includes 950,000 to 1,300,000 clones, around 74% of them seen just once. The material sequenced was memory CD4+ T cells sorted from blood. The receptors derive from a man aged 18-30 years in good health. CDR3s include the opening cysteine and the closing phenylalanine or tryptophan.

v_call: TRBV5-1
cdr3_aa: CASSLGDANQPQHF

v_call: TRBV30
cdr3_aa: CAWSGIGRKDYGYTF

v_call: TRBV30
cdr3_aa: CAWSRMSRADYTF

v_call: TRBV28
cdr3_aa: CASSFGVTVEAFF

v_call: TRBV27
cdr3_aa: CASSFHSGTAGGYTF

v_call: TRBV25-1
cdr3_aa: CATLGHLNTEAFF

v_call: TRBV7-2
cdr3_aa: CASSEPGTGKGEQYF

v_call: TRBV25-1
cdr3_aa: CASSEIGTGDSPLHF

v_call: TRBV7-9
cdr3_aa: CASSSTDRNTIYF

v_call: TRBV4-3
cdr3_aa: CASSQDIMVAGGTDTQYF

v_call: TRBV7-2
cdr3_aa: CASSSGLTVNYGYTF

v_call: TRBV5-8
cdr3_aa: CASSLGQAVTYEQYF

v_call: TRBV10-3
cdr3_aa: CAISEDRGEKLFF

v_call: TRBV18
cdr3_aa: CASSPQGANEQFF

v_call: TRBV4-1
cdr3_aa: CASSQGGGAGVGNQPQHF

v_call: TRBV19
cdr3_aa: CASRTSGASYEQYF

v_call: TRBV19
cdr3_aa: CASSMSSLGSGGEQYF

v_call: TRBV9
cdr3_aa: CASRSGTGSTEAFF

v_call: TRBV5-8
cdr3_aa: CASSTGQGWYEQYF

v_call: TRBV6-1
cdr3_aa: CASSEAEKRGEKLFF

v_call: TRBV9
cdr3_aa: CASSPRGGGNEQFF

v_call: TRBV18
cdr3_aa: CASSPQGDSPLHF

v_call: TRBV2
cdr3_aa: CASSKSGTGAETQYF

v_call: TRBV28
cdr3_aa: CASRSLADTQYF

v_call: TRBV5-1
cdr3_aa: CASSLAPYNEQFF

v_call: TRBV5-1
cdr3_aa: CASSLDVGSGNTIYF

v_call: TRBV5-1
cdr3_aa: CASSLVSESYNEQFF

v_call: TRBV4-2
cdr3_aa: CASSQVAGLGTDTQYF

v_call: TRBV5-1
cdr3_aa: CASSVNSYEQYF

v_call: TRBV18
cdr3_aa: CASSPIDSNQPQHF

v_call: TRBV4-3
cdr3_aa: CASSSPTGGYTF